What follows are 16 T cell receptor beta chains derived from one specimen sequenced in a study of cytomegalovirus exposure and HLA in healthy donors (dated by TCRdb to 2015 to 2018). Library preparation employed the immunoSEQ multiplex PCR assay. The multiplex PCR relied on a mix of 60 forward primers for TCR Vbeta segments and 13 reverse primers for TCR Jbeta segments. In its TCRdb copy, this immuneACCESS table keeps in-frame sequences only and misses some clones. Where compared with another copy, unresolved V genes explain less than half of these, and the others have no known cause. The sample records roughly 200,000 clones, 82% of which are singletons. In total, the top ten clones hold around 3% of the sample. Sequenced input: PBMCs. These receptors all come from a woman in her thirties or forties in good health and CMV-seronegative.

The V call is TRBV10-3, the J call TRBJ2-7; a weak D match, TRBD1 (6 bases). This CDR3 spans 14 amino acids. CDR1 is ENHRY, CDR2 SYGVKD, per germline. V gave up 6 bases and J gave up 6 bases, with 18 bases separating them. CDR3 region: CAIRAGALGAEQYF. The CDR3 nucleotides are TGTGCCATCAGGGCAGGGGCCCTCGGGGCCGAGCAGTACTTC.

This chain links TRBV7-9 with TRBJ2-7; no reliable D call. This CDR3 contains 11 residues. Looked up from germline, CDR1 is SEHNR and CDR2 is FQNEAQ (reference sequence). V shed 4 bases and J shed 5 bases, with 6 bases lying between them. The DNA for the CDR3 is TGTGCCAGCAGCTCTCGAGACGAGCAGTACTTC. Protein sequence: CASSSRDEQYF.

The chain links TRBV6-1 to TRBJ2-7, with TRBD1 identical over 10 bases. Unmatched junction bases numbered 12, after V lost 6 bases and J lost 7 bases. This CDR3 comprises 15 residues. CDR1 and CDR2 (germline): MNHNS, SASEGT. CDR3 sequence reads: CASRYPGQGTREQYF. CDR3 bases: TGTGCCAGCAGATATCCGGGACAGGGGACCAGGGAGCAGTACTTC.

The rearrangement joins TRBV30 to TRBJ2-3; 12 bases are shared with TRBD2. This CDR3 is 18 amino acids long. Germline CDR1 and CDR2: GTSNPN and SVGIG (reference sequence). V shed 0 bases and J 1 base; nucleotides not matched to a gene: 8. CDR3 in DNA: TGTGCCTGGAGTGTGCCTAGCGGGAGGGGGTGGGGCACAGATACGCAGTATTTT. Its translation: CAWSVPSGRGWGTDTQYF. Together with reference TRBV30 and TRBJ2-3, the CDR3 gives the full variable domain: SQTIHQWPATLVQPVGSPLSLECTVEGTSNPNLYWYRQAAGRGLQLLFYSVGIGQISSEVPQNLSASRPQDRQFILSSKKLLLSDSGFYLCAWSVPSGRGWGTDTQYFGPGTRLTVL.

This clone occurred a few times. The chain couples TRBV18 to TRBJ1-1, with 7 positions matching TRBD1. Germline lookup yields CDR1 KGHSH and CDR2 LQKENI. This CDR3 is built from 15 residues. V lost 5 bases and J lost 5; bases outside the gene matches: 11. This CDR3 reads CASSSATGFSTEAFF. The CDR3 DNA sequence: TGTGCCAGCTCAAGTGCGACAGGGTTCTCGACTGAAGCTTTCTTT.

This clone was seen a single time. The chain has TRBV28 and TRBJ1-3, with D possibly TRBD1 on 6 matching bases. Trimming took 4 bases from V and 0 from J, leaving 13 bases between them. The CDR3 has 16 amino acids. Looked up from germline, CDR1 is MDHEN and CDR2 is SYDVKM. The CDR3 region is CASSSPQGYSGNTIYF. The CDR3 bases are TGTGCCAGCAGTTCCCCTCAGGGGTACTCTGGAAACACCATATATTTT.

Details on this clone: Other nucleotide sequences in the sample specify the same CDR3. CDR3 in amino acids: CASSLVSGSSYEQYF. In DNA form, the CDR3 reads TGTGCCAGCAGCTTAGTGTCGGGGAGCTCCTACGAGCAGTACTTC. V gene TRBV7-9 combines with J gene TRBJ2-7, with D tentatively TRBD2 (5 bases). Germline V gene sequence: CDR1 SEHNR, CDR2 FQNEAQ (reference sequence). The CDR3 covers 15 residues. V lost 1 base to trimming and J lost 0 bases, with 10 bases between them. Looking up the rest from reference TRBV7-9 and TRBJ2-7 gives the full variable domain: DTGVSQNPRHKITKRGQNVTFRCDPISEHNRLYWYRQTLGQGPEFLTYFQNEAQLEKSRLLSDRFSAERPKGSFSTLEIQRTEQGDSAMYLCASSLVSGSSYEQYFGPGTRLTVT.

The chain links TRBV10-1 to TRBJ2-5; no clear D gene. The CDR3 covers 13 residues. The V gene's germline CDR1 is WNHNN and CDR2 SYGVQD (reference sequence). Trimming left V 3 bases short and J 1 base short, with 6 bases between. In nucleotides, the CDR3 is TGCGCCAGCAGTGAAGCCGTCCAAGAGACCCAGTACTTC. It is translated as CASSEAVQETQYF.

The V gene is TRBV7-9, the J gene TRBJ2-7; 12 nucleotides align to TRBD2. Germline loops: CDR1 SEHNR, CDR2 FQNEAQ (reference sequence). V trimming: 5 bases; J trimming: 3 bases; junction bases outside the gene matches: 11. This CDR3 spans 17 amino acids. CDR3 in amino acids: CASSSSSGRARSYEQYF. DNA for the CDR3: TGTGCCAGCAGCAGTTCTAGCGGGAGGGCCCGTAGCTACGAGCAGTACTTC.

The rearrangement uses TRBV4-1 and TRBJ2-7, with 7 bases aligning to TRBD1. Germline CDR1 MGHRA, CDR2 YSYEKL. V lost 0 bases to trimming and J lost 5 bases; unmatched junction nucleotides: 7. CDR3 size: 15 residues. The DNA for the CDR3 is TGCGCCAGCAGCCAAGATACACAGGGGTGGGACGAGCAGTACTTC. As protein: CASSQDTQGWDEQYF.

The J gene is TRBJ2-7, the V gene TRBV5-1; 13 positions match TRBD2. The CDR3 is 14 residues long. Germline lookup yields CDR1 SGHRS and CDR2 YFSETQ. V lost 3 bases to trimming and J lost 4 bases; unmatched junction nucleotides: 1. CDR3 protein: CASSSGLAGYEQYF. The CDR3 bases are TGCGCCAGCAGCTCGGGACTAGCGGGGTACGAGCAGTACTTC.

The CDR3 bases are TGTGCCAGTAGTATAGGATCAGGGCTGATTGGCTACACCTTC. This encodes CASSIGSGLIGYTF. The rearrangement links TRBV19 to TRBJ1-2; possibly TRBD1 for D (5 bases). The germline gives CDR1 LNHDA, CDR2 SQIVND (reference sequence). The CDR3 consists of 14 residues. Trimming shortened V by 1 base and J by 7 bases, and 13 bases separated the two germline ends.

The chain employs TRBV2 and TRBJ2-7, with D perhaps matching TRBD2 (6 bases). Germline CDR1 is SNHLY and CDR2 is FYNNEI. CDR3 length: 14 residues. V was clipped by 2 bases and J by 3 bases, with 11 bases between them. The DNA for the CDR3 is TGTGCCAGCAGTGAAAGGGGACTTTACTACGAGCAGTACTTC. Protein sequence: CASSERGLYYEQYF.

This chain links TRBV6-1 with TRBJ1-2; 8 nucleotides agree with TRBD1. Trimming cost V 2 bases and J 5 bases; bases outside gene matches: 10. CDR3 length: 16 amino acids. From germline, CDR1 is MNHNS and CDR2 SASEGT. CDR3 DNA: TGTGCCAGCAGTGAATTGGCAGGGGGCGCCGGGTATGGCTACACCTTC. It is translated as CASSELAGGAGYGYTF.

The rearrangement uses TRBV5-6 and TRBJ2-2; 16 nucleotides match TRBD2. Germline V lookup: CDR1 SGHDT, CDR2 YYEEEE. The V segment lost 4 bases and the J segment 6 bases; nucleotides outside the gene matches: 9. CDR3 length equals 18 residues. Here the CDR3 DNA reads TGTGCCAGCAGCCCGGGACTAGCGGGAGGGCAGGTGGCCGGGGAGCTGTTTTTT. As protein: CASSPGLAGGQVAGELFF.

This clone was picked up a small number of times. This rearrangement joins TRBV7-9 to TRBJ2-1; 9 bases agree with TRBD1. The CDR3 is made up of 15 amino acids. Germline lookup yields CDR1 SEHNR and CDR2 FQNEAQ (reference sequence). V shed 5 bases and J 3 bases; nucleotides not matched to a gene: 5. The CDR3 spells CASSLGQGIYNEQFF. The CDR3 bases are TGTGCCAGCAGCCTCGGACAGGGGATCTACAATGAGCAGTTCTTC.